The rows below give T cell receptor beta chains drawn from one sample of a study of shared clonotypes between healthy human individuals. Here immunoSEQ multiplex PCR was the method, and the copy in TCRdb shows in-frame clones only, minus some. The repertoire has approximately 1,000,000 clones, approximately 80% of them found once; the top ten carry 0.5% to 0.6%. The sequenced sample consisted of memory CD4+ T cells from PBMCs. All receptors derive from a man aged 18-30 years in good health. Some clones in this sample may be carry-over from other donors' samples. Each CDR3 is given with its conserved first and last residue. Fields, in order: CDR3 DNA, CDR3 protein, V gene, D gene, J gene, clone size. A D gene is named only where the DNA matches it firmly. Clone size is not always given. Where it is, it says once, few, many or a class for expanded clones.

DNA: TGTGCCAGCAGCTTCGGGCCGAACTATGGCTACACCTTC
CDR3: CASSFGPNYGYTF
V: TRBV11-1
D: -
J: TRBJ1-2
size: once

DNA: TGTGCCAGCAGAAAAGGGGGTTCGAACACCGGGGAGCTGTTTTTT
CDR3: CASRKGGSNTGELFF
V: TRBV11-3
D: -
J: TRBJ2-2
size: -

DNA: TGTGCCAGCAGTGTCCCCACCTTCCCGGGTCCTAGCTCCTACGAGCAGTACTTC
CDR3: CASSVPTFPGPSSYEQYF
V: TRBV2
D: -
J: TRBJ2-7
size: -

DNA: TGTGCCAGCAAAGTCGTCCAGCGGGAGCTCTACGAGCAGTACTTC
CDR3: CASKVVQRELYEQYF
V: TRBV2
D: TRBD2
J: TRBJ2-7
size: -

DNA: TGTGCCAGCAGCCGCGGCGGCAGGGGGAGATCAGATACGCAGTATTTT
CDR3: CASSRGGRGRSDTQYF
V: TRBV5-4
D: TRBD1
J: TRBJ2-3
size: -

DNA: TGCGCCAGCGGATTCGAGGGTATTCCTAACAATGAGCAGTTCTTC
CDR3: CASGFEGIPNNEQFF
V: TRBV5-1
D: -
J: TRBJ2-1
size: -

DNA: TGTGCCAGCAGATTGGGGGATCAGCCCCAGCATTTT
CDR3: CASRLGDQPQHF
V: TRBV6-6
D: -
J: TRBJ1-5
size: -

DNA: TGTGCCAGCAGTGAATATCCGGGAGCGGAGACCCAGTACTTC
CDR3: CASSEYPGAETQYF
V: TRBV25-1
D: -
J: TRBJ2-5
size: -

DNA: TGTGCCAGCAGACCTGCAGGGGGCGCGGACACTGAAGCTTTCTTT
CDR3: CASRPAGGADTEAFF
V: TRBV9
D: TRBD1
J: TRBJ1-1
size: -

DNA: TGCGCCAGCAGCTTCCGGACAGGGAGTTCCACTGAAGCTTTCTTT
CDR3: CASSFRTGSSTEAFF
V: TRBV5-1
D: TRBD1
J: TRBJ1-1
size: -

DNA: TGCGCCAGCATTCGCCGGACTAGCCAATCGCTCGGGAATTTT
CDR3: CASIRRTSQSLGNF
V: TRBV10-1
D: TRBD2
J: TRBJ2-3
size: -

DNA: TGTGCCAGTAGTAGGGCAGGGGTGACAGAAGGCTACACCTTC
CDR3: CASSRAGVTEGYTF
V: TRBV19
D: -
J: TRBJ1-2
size: -

DNA: TGTGCCAGCAGCCCCGGGACAGGGAGGGGATCAGATACGCAGTATTTT
CDR3: CASSPGTGRGSDTQYF
V: TRBV28
D: TRBD1
J: TRBJ2-3
size: -

DNA: TGTGCCAGCTCACCCCAACAGGTGAACTATGGCTACACCTTC
CDR3: CASSPQQVNYGYTF
V: TRBV18
D: -
J: TRBJ1-2
size: -

DNA: TGTGCCAGCAGCCCCACCCGGTTAGGCGAGCAGTACTTC
CDR3: CASSPTRLGEQYF
V: TRBV11-2
D: -
J: TRBJ2-7
size: -

DNA: TGTGCCAGCAGCTTAGGGTCTACCTACGAGCAGTACTTC
CDR3: CASSLGSTYEQYF
V: TRBV7-3
D: -
J: TRBJ2-7
size: -

DNA: TGCGCCAGCAGCCAAGCCCCAGGGACTCGAGGCGTCCTGACTTTC
CDR3: CASSQAPGTRGVLTF
V: TRBV4-3
D: -
J: TRBJ2-6
size: -

DNA: TGTGCCAGCAGCTTTCCGGCTAGCGGGAGTTTTGCTACGCAGTATTTT
CDR3: CASSFPASGSFATQYF
V: TRBV28
D: TRBD2
J: TRBJ2-3
size: -